This TCR beta chain was found in a study of metastatic and nonmetastatic thyroid tumors. With 4 bases clipped from V and 2 bases from J, the junction kept 5 bases outside the gene matches. Germline loops: CDR1 SGHAT, CDR2 FQNNGV. The CDR3 has 16 residues. Among the patients, none had received any treatment before thyroid surgery. TCRdb re-analyzed the PCR reads through MiXCR. The sample carries 2,000 or so clones, 42% recorded once. The sample comprised adjacent normal tissue. This sequence originates from a female donor with papillary thyroid cancer or a benign thyroid nodule (not recorded which). Some clones in this sample may be carry-over from other donors' samples. The rearrangement joins TRBV11-2 to TRBJ2-1; 10 nucleotides align to TRBD2. The CDR3 bases are TGTGCCAGCAGCTGGACCAGCGGGAGGGCCTACAATGAGCAGTTCTTC. Its translation is CASSWTSGRAYNEQFF.